What follows describes a single T cell receptor beta chain. Assay: immunoSEQ multiplex PCR; the TCRdb copy retains only in-frame clones and omits some. The sample contains around 68,000 clones, about nine tenths of which appear only once. The sample belongs to a study of blood T cell repertoires in COVID-19. As for the study in general: The origin of the acute and convalescent COVID-19 samples was the United States, Italy and Spain. From T cells, B-cell-depleted T cells, or PBMCs came the material, which was cDNA or gDNA.

The V end lost 6 bases, the J end lost 2 bases, and 17 bases lay between the germline ends. The germline V gene encodes CDR1 MNHEY and CDR2 SVGEGT. There are 16 residues in the CDR3. The gene calls are TRBV6-2 or TRBV6-3 and TRBJ1-5; maybe TRBD1 (5 bases). The sequence derives from a woman in her forties or fifties with acute or convalescent COVID-19. Specimen: peripheral blood. The chain's CDR3 is CASSLPRGGGNQPQHF. The CDR3 nucleotides read TGTGCCAGCAGCCTACCTCGGGGGGGTGGCAATCAGCCCCAGCATTTT.